The 31 T cell receptor beta chains listed next were all sequenced from one sample in a study of T-cell memory formation after mild COVID-19. MiXCR, run by TCRdb on the 5' RACE reads, gives a single entry per CDR3 protein. The table records under 350,000 distinct CDR3 sequences, around 15% of them present only once. The sample was PBMCs or a T cell subset sorted from them (not recorded which). The receptor set was obtained from a young man who had mild COVID-19 (a few samples of this study predate the infection). Cell type and time point are not known.

This clonotype was detected a few times. The chain links TRBV12-5 to TRBJ1-2; D perhaps matches TRBD1 (5 bases). This CDR3 is 14 amino acids long. Germline V lookup: CDR1 LGHNT, CDR2 FRNRAP. Trimming pared 4 bases from V and 4 bases from J, leaving 13 bases between. In nucleotides, the CDR3 is TGTGCTAGTGGTTACGAGGGGCGCGGCTATGGCTACACCTTC. Protein sequence: CASGYEGRGYGYTF.

The sample holds a few counts of this clonotype. V usage is TRBV7-9 and J usage is TRBJ1-3; D is unclear. The CDR3 runs 16 residues. Germline V gene sequence: CDR1 SEHNR, CDR2 FQNEAQ (reference sequence). Trimming pared 2 bases from V and 4 bases from J, leaving 15 bases between. CDR3: CASSLLSGREGNTIYF. CDR3 DNA: TGTGCCAGCAGCTTACTTTCCGGACGGGAAGGAAACACCATATATTTT.

The chain uses TRBV6-5 and TRBJ2-3, with 10 bases aligning to TRBD1. The CDR3 has 15 amino acids. From germline, CDR1 is MNHEY and CDR2 SVGAGI. V trimming: 6 bases; J trimming: 4 bases; junction bases outside the gene matches: 7. CDR3 coding DNA: TGTGCCAGCAGGACGAGGGACAGGGGCCCAGATACGCAGTATTTT. Protein: CASRTRDRGPDTQYF.

The V gene is TRBV7-9, the J gene TRBJ2-5; TRBD2 is a possible D gene (6 bases). The ends were cut back, 0 bases at V and 7 bases at J, with 15 bases in the middle. This CDR3 spans 15 amino acids. Germline CDR1 and CDR2: SEHNR and FQNEAQ (reference sequence). The CDR3 loop is CASSLARRASGTQYF. In nucleotides, the CDR3 is TGTGCCAGCAGCTTAGCGCGGAGGGCCTCCGGGACCCAGTACTTC. The full variable domain, with the rest looked up from reference TRBV7-9 and TRBJ2-5, is DTGVSQNPRHKITKRGQNVTFRCDPISEHNRLYWYRQTLGQGPEFLTYFQNEAQLEKSRLLSDRFSAERPKGSFSTLEIQRTEQGDSAMYLCASSLARRASGTQYFGPGTRLLVL.

This clonotype was observed many times. The rearrangement uses TRBV9 and TRBJ2-3; no definite D call. Germline V CDR1 and CDR2: SGDLS, YYNGEE. Trimming left V 0 bases short and J 4 bases short, with 9 bases between. The CDR3 loop spans 14 amino acids. CDR3 loop: CASSVGVAADTQYF. In DNA form, the CDR3 reads TGTGCCAGCAGCGTAGGAGTGGCAGCAGATACGCAGTATTTT.

This clonotype was seen many times. J is TRBJ2-5 and V is TRBV29-1; unclear D gene. The CDR3 has 11 residues. V dropped 4 bases and J dropped 4 bases, with 7 bases sitting between them. CDR1 is SQVTM, CDR2 ANQGSEA, per germline. CDR3 nucleotide sequence: TGCAGCGTTGTAAAGGGAGAGACCCAGTACTTC. As protein: CSVVKGETQYF.

This clonotype was seen a few times. CDR3 sequence (DNA): TGTGCCAGCAGCTTAGAGGCAGGCCCCCGGGAGCAGTACGTC. Translation gives CASSLEAGPREQYV. This chain links TRBV7-6 with TRBJ2-7; D unclear. CDR1 and CDR2 from the germline V gene are SGHVS and FNYEAQ. Trimming pared 1 base from V and 7 bases from J, leaving 14 bases between. The CDR3 length is 14 residues.

The chain employs TRBV10-3 and TRBJ2-7; possible D gene TRBD2, 7 bases. V was shortened by 1 base and J by 3 bases, with 19 bases between the two germline ends. Germline V lookup: CDR1 ENHRY, CDR2 SYGVKD. This CDR3 has 17 residues. The CDR3 DNA reads TGTGCCATCAGTGAGTGGAGGTTAGGGGGGGACCTCTACGAGCAGTACGTC. The encoded protein is CAISEWRLGGDLYEQYV.

This sequence joins TRBV15 and TRBJ2-5; TRBD1 aligns across 9 bases. Per germline, CDR1 LNHNV and CDR2 YYDKDF (reference sequence). The CDR3 totals 14 residues. Trimming at V came to 3 bases and at J to 5 bases, leaving 4 bases not matched to a gene. DNA of the CDR3: TGTGCCACCAGCAGTACAGGGGGCTGGGAGACCCAGTACTTC. Translating gives CATSSTGGWETQYF.

The sample holds many counts of this clonotype. The chain joins TRBV5-1 to TRBJ2-7; D is undetermined. The CDR3 has 12 amino acids. The germline CDR1 and CDR2 sequences are SGHRS and YFSETQ. V was cut by 0 bases and J by 3 bases, with 4 bases left in between. CDR3 sequence: CASSLGLYEQYF. The CDR3 nucleotides read TGCGCCAGCAGCTTGGGGCTCTACGAGCAGTACTTC. The variable domain in full, with the rest retrieved from reference TRBV5-1 and TRBJ2-7, is KAGVTQTPRYLIKTRGQQVTLSCSPISGHRSVSWYQQTPGQGLQFLFEYFSETQRNKGNFPGRFSGRQFSNSRSEMNVSTLELGDSALYLCASSLGLYEQYFGPGTRLTVT.

This clonotype was recorded a few times. The chain uses TRBV5-1 and TRBJ2-7; 9 bases are shared with TRBD1. Germline V gene lookup returns CDR1 SGHRS and CDR2 YFSETQ. V lost 0 bases and J lost 4; bases outside the gene matches: 11. The CDR3 is 17 residues long. The CDR3 coding sequence is TGCGCCAGCAGCTTGGCCAAGGCGAGACAGGGGGTTTACGAGCAGTACTTC. This translates into CASSLAKARQGVYEQYF. The variable domain in full, with the rest retrieved from reference TRBV5-1 and TRBJ2-7, is KAGVTQTPRYLIKTRGQQVTLSCSPISGHRSVSWYQQTPGQGLQFLFEYFSETQRNKGNFPGRFSGRQFSNSRSEMNVSTLELGDSALYLCASSLAKARQGVYEQYFGPGTRLTVT.

This chain joins TRBV5-1 and TRBJ1-2; D gene unclear. The CDR3 has 13 residues. The germline V and J ends were trimmed by 4 bases and 0 bases, with 7 bases remaining between them. The V gene's germline CDR1 is SGHRS and CDR2 YFSETQ. Here the CDR3 reads CASSNSPNYGYTF. CDR3 coding DNA: TGCGCCAGCAGCAACAGCCCTAACTATGGCTACACCTTC.

At least ten counts were recorded for this clonotype. The chain uses TRBV4-2 and TRBJ2-7, with 7 bases that match TRBD1. Trimming removed 4 bases from V and 4 bases from J; junction bases left unmatched: 7. CDR3 length equals 14 residues. CDR1 LGHNA and CDR2 YNFKEQ come from the germline V gene. CDR3 protein: CASSLGGEGYEQYF. In DNA, the CDR3 is TGTGCCAGCAGCCTAGGGGGCGAGGGATACGAGCAGTACTTC.

The chain uses TRBV29-1 and TRBJ2-7; 7 positions agree with TRBD1. The CDR3 contains 12 residues. V lost 7 bases, J lost 0 bases, and 3 bases stayed unmatched. Germline V gives CDR1 SQVTM, CDR2 ANQGSEA. The CDR3 region has the DNA TGCAGCGGGACAGGTAACTCCTACGAGCAGTACTTC. Translation gives CSGTGNSYEQYF.

This clonotype was observed a few times. V and J are TRBV6-6 and TRBJ2-2; possibly TRBD2 for D (7 bases). The CDR3 has 14 residues. The germline V and J ends were trimmed by 4 bases and 3 bases, with 9 bases remaining between them. Germline values: CDR1 MNHNY, CDR2 SVGAGI (reference sequence). In nucleotides, the CDR3 is TGTGCCAGCAGTTGGGGGGGCGACACCGGGGAGCTGTTTTTT. Amino acid sequence: CASSWGGDTGELFF.

This clonotype was found a few times. The chain links TRBV6-2 or TRBV6-3 to TRBJ2-7; 7 bases map to TRBD1. Trimming took 2 bases from V and 4 from J; bases not matched to a gene: 5. The CDR3 contains 14 residues. CDR1 and CDR2 from the germline V gene are MNHEY and SVGEGT. The CDR3, as DNA: TGTGCCAGCAGTTACGAGGGACAGATATACGAGCAGTACGTC. Amino acids: CASSYEGQIYEQYV.

This clonotype has only a few counts. CDR3 DNA: TGCAGTGCTAGACGACAAACTGGAAACACCATATATTTT. This translates into CSARRQTGNTIYF. The chain employs TRBV20-1 and TRBJ1-3, with D uncertain. Trimming removed 2 bases from V and 2 bases from J, with 7 bases in between. The CDR3 is made up of 13 amino acids. Germline V gives CDR1 DFQATT, CDR2 SNEGSKA (reference sequence).

This chain links TRBV7-9 with TRBJ1-3; D is perhaps TRBD1 (5 bases). V lost 6 bases and J lost 11, with 20 bases in between. Germline V lookup: CDR1 SEHNR, CDR2 FQNEAQ (reference sequence). The CDR3 sequence is 14 residues long. CDR3 coding DNA: TGTGCCAGCAGTTCCGGGACCCGCAACTATGCCATATATTTT. It yields the protein CASSSGTRNYAIYF. The full variable domain, with the rest looked up from reference TRBV7-9 and TRBJ1-3, is DTGVSQNPRHKITKRGQNVTFRCDPISEHNRLYWYRQTLGQGPEFLTYFQNEAQLEKSRLLSDRFSAERPKGSFSTLEIQRTEQGDSAMYLCASSSGTRNYAIYFGEGSWLTVV.

The chain recombines TRBV12-3 or TRBV12-4 with TRBJ1-1; D perhaps matches TRBD1 (5 bases). Trimming shortened V by 6 bases and J by 4 bases, and 15 bases separated the two germline ends. CDR3 size: 14 residues. CDR3 sequence (DNA): TGTGCCAGCAGACCGGGACTGATGGTCACTGAAGCTTTCTTT. Translating it yields CASRPGLMVTEAFF.

The rearrangement joins TRBV6-5 to TRBJ2-7; D might be TRBD1 (6 bases). V lost 2 bases and J lost 10, with 9 bases in between. CDR3 length equals 11 residues. The germline gives CDR1 MNHEY, CDR2 SVGAGI. DNA for the CDR3: TGTGCCAGCAGTTACCAGGGGAGACAGTACGTC. Protein sequence: CASSYQGRQYV.

This clonotype was recorded a few times. Here the CDR3 reads CASSASGTSANEQFF. The CDR3 DNA reads as TGTGCCAGCAGCGCCTCCGGGACTAGCGCCAATGAGCAGTTCTTC. The chain has TRBV9 and TRBJ2-1; 10 bases map to TRBD2. Germline V gene data show CDR1 as SGDLS and CDR2 as YYNGEE. Germline trimming cut 3 bases from V and 6 bases from J; bases unmatched to any gene: 6. This CDR3 contains 15 residues.

This clonotype was detected a few times. The chain carries TRBV20-1 and TRBJ2-1; D gene uncertain. This CDR3 has 15 residues. Germline CDR1 DFQATT, CDR2 SNEGSKA (reference sequence). With 3 bases removed from V and 9 bases from J, the gap between germline ends came to 21 bases. The CDR3 loop is CSASLVWGAFREQFF. CDR3 bases: TGCAGTGCTAGTCTCGTGTGGGGTGCTTTCCGTGAGCAGTTCTTC.

This clonotype was counted between two and nine times. The chain combines TRBV9 with TRBJ1-6; D is uncertain. Trimming stripped 4 bases from V and 5 bases from J, with 7 bases between. The CDR3 consists of 13 residues. Germline V gene lookup returns CDR1 SGDLS and CDR2 YYNGEE. The CDR3 DNA is TGTGCCAGCAGCAGGGAACATAATTCACCCCTCCACTTT. Its protein product is CASSREHNSPLHF. The entire variable domain, with the rest obtained from reference TRBV9 and TRBJ1-6, is as follows: DSGVTQTPKHLITATGQRVTLRCSPRSGDLSVYWYQQSLDQGLQFLIQYYNGEERAKGNILERFSAQQFPDLHSELNLSSLELGDSALYFCASSREHNSPLHFGNGTRLTVT.

This clonotype occurred a few times. This chain joins TRBV6-1 and TRBJ1-2; D unclear. The germline V and J ends were trimmed by 7 bases and 5 bases, with 11 bases remaining between them. The CDR3 is 12 residues long. Germline V gives CDR1 MNHNS, CDR2 SASEGT. The CDR3 here is CASTLPGYGYTF. In DNA form, the CDR3 reads TGTGCCAGCACCCTCCCCGGGTATGGCTACACCTTC.

CDR3 amino acids: CASSVDSSYEQYV. The DNA for the CDR3 is TGTGCCAGCAGCGTAGACAGCTCCTACGAGCAGTACGTC. The chain uses TRBV9 and TRBJ2-7, with no clear D. The germline CDR1 and CDR2 sequences are SGDLS and YYNGEE. V was cut by 0 bases and J by 0 bases, with 4 bases left in between. This CDR3 has 13 amino acids.

This rearrangement joins TRBV7-9 to TRBJ2-3; tentative D call: TRBD2 (6 bases). Germline CDR1 and CDR2: SEHNR and FQNEAQ (reference sequence). This CDR3 is built from 13 residues. V lost 5 bases, J lost 6 bases, and 12 bases lay in between. CDR3 sequence (DNA): TGTGCCAGCAGCACTCGCGGGGCGGATACGCAGTATTTT. The encoded protein is CASSTRGADTQYF.

This clonotype has more than one count but fewer than ten. Written as DNA, the CDR3 is TGTGCCAGCAGATCTTATGGGGGCAGGGCGAGCACAGATACGCAGTATTTT. Its protein is CASRSYGGRASTDTQYF. The chain uses TRBV27 and TRBJ2-3; perhaps TRBD1 as D (6 bases). V was shortened by 6 bases and J by 0 bases, with 19 bases between the two germline ends. The CDR3 loop spans 17 amino acids. From germline, CDR1 is MNHEY and CDR2 SMNVEV (reference sequence).

The J gene is TRBJ2-7, the V gene TRBV20-1; 11 nucleotides line up with TRBD2. The length of the CDR3 is 16 residues. The trim removed 0 bases at V and 7 bases at J, leaving 11 bases unmatched. In germline, CDR1 is DFQATT, CDR2 SNEGSKA (reference sequence). Here the CDR3 reads CSARDVNSGGGKEQYF. The CDR3 bases are TGCAGTGCTAGAGACGTAAATAGCGGGGGGGGAAAGGAGCAGTACTTC.

This clonotype came up a few times. This chain links TRBV5-6 with TRBJ2-7, with a tentative D call TRBD1 (6 bases). The CDR3 is made up of 14 amino acids. With 7 bases removed from V and 3 bases from J, the gap between germline ends came to 17 bases. CDR1 is SGHDT and CDR2 is YYEEEE in the germline V gene. The CDR3 is CASELRGTLYEQYV. CDR3 coding DNA: TGTGCCAGCGAGTTAAGGGGGACACTCTACGAGCAGTACGTC.

V usage is TRBV7-9 and J usage is TRBJ1-2; D is uncertain. In germline, CDR1 is SEHNR, CDR2 FQNEAQ (reference sequence). Trimming took off 6 bases at V and 1 base at J, with 6 bases between the two ends. This CDR3 has 12 amino acids. For the CDR3, the DNA is TGTGCCAGCAGGCGGGGTAACTATGGCTACACCTTC. The encoded protein is CASRRGNYGYTF.

This clonotype was found a few times. The rearrangement joins TRBV12-3 or TRBV12-4 to TRBJ1-2; the D gene is possibly TRBD1 (5 bases). This CDR3 comprises 15 residues. V was clipped by 6 bases and J by 1 base, with 15 bases between them. As DNA, the CDR3 is TGTGCCAGCAGAGGGCTCAGGGACTTTAACTATGGCTACACCTTC. Translating it yields CASRGLRDFNYGYTF.